This T cell receptor (beta chain) was recovered during a study of regulatory T cells in long-lasting Graves disease. A remark on this clonotype: A much larger clone lies one base from this, so it may be a read error.

Documented time point: newly diagnosed GD, antithyroid drugs for less than 3 months. Preparation of the TCR library used RNA extracted from PBMCs. Researchers made TCR beta libraries by using iRepertoire HTBI primers and running Arm-PCR on CDR3 regions. TCRdb re-called the multiplex PCR reads with MiXCR, one entry per CDR3 protein. The sample yields about 540,000 distinct CDR3 sequences, about 13% seen once. This sample was also put to use in a study of T cells in Graves' hyperthyroidism and ophthalmopathy.

This TCR came from a man in his thirties or forties with Graves disease. This material consisted of peripheral blood mononuclear cells (PBMCs), taken at new diagnosis, from a patient treated with antithyroid drugs.

CDR3 nucleotide sequence: TGTGCCTGGAGTGTACTCAGGGGACGGGGCTCACCCCTCCACTTT. Translated: CAWSVLRGRGSPLHF. The chain carries TRBV30 and TRBJ1-6, with a weak D call TRBD1 (6 bases). Between the trimmed V and J ends, which lost 0 bases and 10 bases, there was a span of 16 bases. The germline gives CDR1 GTSNPN, CDR2 SVGIG (reference sequence). The CDR3 is made up of 15 amino acids.